This TCR beta chain derives from a study of CD8+CD57+ T cells in acquired aplastic anemia. Overall study: Across the sorted CD4+ and CD8+ cells, DNA amounts averaged 3.2 ug. Study-wide points: Under 35 was the count of CD8+ CDR3 sequences that patients shared with controls.

In the case of this clonotype: The antigen is not known.

Genomic DNA, the template, was used for profiling of the TCR beta VDJ and CDR3. One entry per CDR3 protein results from TCRdb running MiXCR on the reads. This table holds 120,000 or so distinct CDR3 sequences, over 55% found once. All patients picked for sequencing had shown, by flow cytometry, an expansion of CD8+CD57+ cells. A severe acquired aplastic anemia diagnosis applied to all patients. None of the patients had been given any therapy when their blood was sampled. V shed 10 bases and J shed 6 bases, with 18 bases lying between them. Germline values: CDR1 ENHRY, CDR2 SYGVKD. This CDR3 is built from 14 residues.

The sample comprised sorted CD4+, CD8+, or CD8+CD57+ T cells (not recorded which) from PBMCs. The chain recombines TRBV10-3 with TRBJ2-2; maybe TRBD1 (6 bases). This TCR came from a human donor with aplastic anemia. CDR3 nucleotide sequence: TGTGCCAGCAGCCACGCCAAGGGGGCCGGGGAGCTGTTTTTT. Its protein is CASSHAKGAGELFF.